This is a list of T cell receptor beta chains from one sample in a study of shared clonotypes between healthy human individuals. Sequenced by immunoSEQ multiplex PCR; TCRdb stores in-frame clones only, minus some. In the table there are about 2 million clones, about 94% of which are singletons. Input material: naive CD8+ T cells sorted from blood. These receptor sequences come from a man between 18 and 29 years old in good health. Both conserved end residues are part of each CDR3. D genes are given only for firm matches. Size is stated for part of the rows, as once, few or many counts, or as a class when the clone is expanded.

d_gene	v_gene	j_gene	abundance	CDR3aa	CDR3nt
-	TRBV9	TRBJ1-1	-	CASSALVAGVNTEAFF	TGTGCCAGCAGCGCCCTGGTGGCGGGGGTGAACACTGAAGCTTTCTTT
TRBD2	TRBV14	TRBJ2-3	-	CASSHSGGPGDTQYF	TGTGCCAGCAGCCATTCGGGGGGGCCCGGAGATACGCAGTATTTT
TRBD2	TRBV7-9	TRBJ2-7	-	CASQGETSGVEQYF	TGTGCCAGCCAGGGCGAGACTAGCGGGGTCGAGCAGTACTTC
TRBD2	TRBV29-1	TRBJ2-1	-	CSGAGTSDYNEQFF	TGCAGCGGAGCCGGGACTAGCGATTACAATGAGCAGTTCTTC
-	TRBV30	TRBJ1-5	-	CAWGGENGNQPQHF	TGTGCCTGGGGGGGGGAGAATGGCAATCAGCCCCAGCATTTT
-	TRBV28	TRBJ1-1	-	CASSQRTWGADTEAFF	TGTGCCAGCAGTCAACGAACGTGGGGGGCGGACACTGAAGCTTTCTTT
-	TRBV7-6	TRBJ2-7	-	CASSLQGIDEQYF	TGTGCCAGCAGCTTACAGGGAATCGACGAGCAGTACTTC
TRBD2	TRBV6-5	TRBJ2-7	-	CASSYYLTSGDYEQYF	TGTGCCAGCAGTTACTACCTGACTAGCGGAGACTACGAGCAGTACTTC
TRBD2	TRBV5-4	TRBJ2-1	-	CASRFSGGPHNEQFF	TGTGCCAGCAGATTTAGCGGGGGGCCCCACAATGAGCAGTTCTTC
-	TRBV30	TRBJ2-3	-	CAWSSQPRGDTQYF	TGTGCCTGGAGTTCGCAGCCTAGAGGAGATACGCAGTATTTT
-	TRBV7-9	TRBJ1-5	-	CASSFPHQPQHF	TGTGCCAGCAGCTTCCCGCATCAGCCCCAGCATTTT
-	TRBV29-1	TRBJ2-2	-	CSVEYSGRTNTGELFF	TGCAGCGTTGAATATTCCGGACGGACGAACACCGGGGAGCTGTTTTTT
-	TRBV11-2	TRBJ2-3	-	CASSLDLTDTQYF	TGTGCCAGCAGCTTAGATCTCACAGATACGCAGTATTTT
TRBD1	TRBV4-3	TRBJ1-2	-	CASSQDERQGESYGYTF	TGCGCCAGCAGCCAAGACGAGCGACAGGGGGAGAGCTATGGCTACACCTTC
-	TRBV6-5	TRBJ2-7	-	CASTTSRLRYEQYF	TGTGCCAGCACCACTTCCAGACTACGCTACGAGCAGTACTTC
-	TRBV11-2	TRBJ1-2	-	CASSLVGADGYTF	TGTGCCAGCAGCTTAGTGGGGGCTGATGGCTACACCTTC
-	TRBV5-8	TRBJ2-7	-	CASSLKRGEQYF	TGTGCCAGCAGCTTGAAACGGGGGGAGCAGTACTTC
TRBD1	TRBV6-5	TRBJ2-3	-	CASSYWDRGRNTQYF	TGTGCCAGCAGTTACTGGGACAGGGGGCGGAATACGCAGTATTTT
-	TRBV19	TRBJ1-1	-	CASSMGGGSLYEAFF	TGTGCCAGTAGTATGGGCGGAGGGAGCTTATATGAAGCTTTCTTT
-	TRBV15	TRBJ2-7	-	CATSFGDGDYEQYF	TGTGCCACCAGCTTTGGGGACGGTGACTACGAGCAGTACTTC
-	TRBV9	TRBJ1-2	once	CASSVEGGNYGYTF	TGTGCCAGCAGCGTAGAAGGGGGTAACTATGGCTACACCTTC
-	TRBV13	TRBJ2-7	-	CASSLGAGLSYEQYF	TGTGCCAGCAGCTTAGGGGCAGGCCTGAGTTACGAGCAGTACTTC
TRBD2	TRBV4-3	TRBJ2-1	-	CASSLGLAGGDEQFF	TGCGCCAGCAGCCTGGGACTAGCGGGAGGGGATGAGCAGTTCTTC
-	TRBV27	TRBJ1-1	-	CASSSLPGLGYTEAFF	TGTGCCAGCAGTTCTCTACCGGGGCTGGGATACACTGAAGCTTTCTTT
-	TRBV2	TRBJ2-7	-	CASSQTPETNEQYF	TGTGCCAGCAGCCAGACTCCCGAGACAAACGAGCAGTACTTC
-	TRBV11-1	TRBJ2-7	-	CASLHRKGFPYEQYF	TGTGCCAGCCTCCATCGGAAGGGGTTCCCCTACGAGCAGTACTTC
-	TRBV29-1	TRBJ2-7	once	CSFADALSYEQYF	TGCAGCTTCGCGGACGCCTTGTCCTACGAGCAGTACTTC
-	TRBV4-3	TRBJ2-2	-	CASSQDPQQPNTGELFF	TGCGCCAGCAGCCAAGACCCCCAGCAGCCGAACACCGGGGAGCTGTTTTTT
-	TRBV5-8	TRBJ1-5	-	CASSLLDTYSNQPQHF	TGTGCCAGCAGCTTGCTCGACACTTATAGCAATCAGCCCCAGCATTTT
TRBD1	TRBV4-1	TRBJ2-5	once	CASSQDRGQETQYF	TGCGCCAGCAGCCAGGACAGGGGGCAAGAGACCCAGTACTTC
TRBD1	TRBV6-8	TRBJ1-1	-	CASSTGTGGLMNTEAFF	TGTGCCAGCAGTACGGGGACAGGGGGGCTTATGAACACTGAAGCTTTCTTT
-	TRBV2	TRBJ1-6	-	CASSEQAYGNSPLHF	TGTGCCAGCAGCGAACAGGCCTACGGGAATTCACCCCTCCACTTT
-	TRBV4-2	TRBJ1-6	few	CASRPLGNSPLHF	TGTGCCAGCAGACCGCTGGGGAATTCACCCCTCCACTTT
-	TRBV11-2	TRBJ2-5	-	CASSSEGGQETQYF	TGTGCCAGCAGCTCTGAAGGAGGGCAAGAGACCCAGTACTTC
-	TRBV27	TRBJ2-7	-	CASSGRGVYEQYF	TGTGCCAGCAGTGGCAGGGGAGTGTACGAGCAGTACTTC
-	TRBV6-5	TRBJ2-1	-	CASRVPNSYNEQFF	TGTGCCAGCAGGGTACCGAACTCCTACAATGAGCAGTTCTTC
-	TRBV5-4	TRBJ2-1	-	CASSLGQGNEQFF	TGTGCCAGCAGCTTGGGTCAGGGGAATGAGCAGTTCTTC
TRBD1	TRBV4-1	TRBJ2-7	-	CASSQAGTGTFEQYF	TGCGCCAGCAGCCAAGCGGGGACAGGGACTTTCGAGCAGTACTTC
-	TRBV7-9	TRBJ1-1	-	CASSLGQGRNEAFF	TGTGCCAGCAGCTTGGGGCAGGGGAGGAATGAAGCTTTCTTT
TRBD2	TRBV27	TRBJ2-7	-	CASSLSIAGRYEQYF	TGTGCCAGCAGTTTATCAATAGCGGGACGCTACGAGCAGTACTTC
-	TRBV7-9	TRBJ2-5	-	CASSSPGPGETQYF	TGTGCCAGCAGCTCCCCGGGCCCAGGGGAGACCCAGTACTTC
TRBD2	TRBV2	TRBJ2-2	-	CASSARDYLGGELFF	TGTGCCAGCAGCGCCCGGGACTACCTCGGCGGGGAGCTGTTTTTT
TRBD2	TRBV2	TRBJ2-3	-	CASAFGEGTDTQYF	TGTGCCAGCGCATTTGGGGAGGGTACAGATACGCAGTATTTT
-	TRBV27	TRBJ1-5	-	CASSLSGTNSNQPQHF	TGTGCCAGCAGTTTAAGCGGGACAAATAGCAATCAGCCCCAGCATTTT
-	TRBV7-9	TRBJ2-5	-	CASVGLDRETQYF	TGTGCCAGCGTGGGCCTGGATCGGGAGACCCAGTACTTC